This TCR beta chain originates from a study of TIL therapy for anti-PD-1-resistant metastatic lung cancer. Study at large: Tumors were harvested before any PD-1/PD-L1 blockade. Most patients had lung adenocarcinoma.

This was the immunoSEQ v3 assay. The method was immunoSEQ multiplex PCR; TCRdb's version includes in-frame clones alone and lacks a portion of them. The sample contains fewer than 25,000 clones, around three quarters of which appear only once. The time point was: pre-treatment sample, taken before nivolumab and TIL therapy. Germline V gives CDR1 SGHTA, CDR2 FQGNSA. There are 13 residues in the CDR3. With 3 bases removed from V and 4 bases from J, the gap between germline ends came to 9 bases. J is TRBJ2-5 and V is TRBV7-2, with D uncertain. The sequencing used blood, collected at baseline. The TCR originated in a person aged 25-85 years with non-small cell lung cancer. The CDR3 nucleotides are TGTGCCAGCAGCTTGTTGGTTTCAGAGACCCAGTACTTC. Encoded protein: CASSLLVSETQYF.